The 2 T cell receptor beta chains below were found in one sample sequenced in a study of beta chain features in type 1 diabetes. Every isolated RNA sample was fully reverse transcribed, so sequencing captured expressed TCRB transcripts. Profiling relied on immunoSEQ multiplex PCR, and the TCRdb table lists in-frame clones only, not all of them. The sample lists 110,000 to 150,000 clones, about a tenth occurring once. Sequencing was carried out using central memory CD4+ T cells from blood. The source of these receptors is a man in his late teens or twenties in good health.

This clone has a single count. The rearrangement uses TRBV5-5 and TRBJ2-7; perhaps TRBD2 as D (6 bases). The CDR3 sequence is 15 residues long. Germline V gene data show CDR1 as SGHKS and CDR2 as YYEKEE (reference sequence). V was clipped by 2 bases and J by 2 bases, with 14 bases between them. The CDR3 reads CASSFPKGGAYEQYF. The CDR3 nucleotides are TGTGCCAGCAGCTTCCCGAAGGGCGGGGCCTACGAGCAGTACTTC.

This clone was seen a handful of times. This sequence joins TRBV4-3 and TRBJ2-7; TRBD1 aligns across 11 bases. The CDR3 loop spans 16 amino acids. From germline, CDR1 is LGHNA and CDR2 YSLEER. J was trimmed by 2 bases and V by 1 base; bases with no gene match: 4. The CDR3 is CASSQGGGQGAYEQYF. The CDR3 DNA reads as TGCGCCAGCAGCCAAGGGGGGGGACAGGGGGCCTACGAGCAGTACTTC.